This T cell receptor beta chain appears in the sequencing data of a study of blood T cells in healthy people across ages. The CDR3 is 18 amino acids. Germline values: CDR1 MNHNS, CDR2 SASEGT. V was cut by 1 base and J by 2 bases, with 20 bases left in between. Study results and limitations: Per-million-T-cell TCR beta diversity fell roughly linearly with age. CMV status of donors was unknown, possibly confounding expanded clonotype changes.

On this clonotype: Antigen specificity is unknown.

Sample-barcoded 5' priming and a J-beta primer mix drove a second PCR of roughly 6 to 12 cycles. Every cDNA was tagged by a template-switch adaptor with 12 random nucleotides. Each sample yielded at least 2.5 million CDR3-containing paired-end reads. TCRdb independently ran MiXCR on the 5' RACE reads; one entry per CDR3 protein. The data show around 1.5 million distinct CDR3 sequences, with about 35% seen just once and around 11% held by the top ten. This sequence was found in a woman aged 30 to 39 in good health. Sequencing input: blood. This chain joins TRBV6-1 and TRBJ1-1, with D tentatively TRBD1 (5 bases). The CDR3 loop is CASSEVNWYDSLNTEAFF. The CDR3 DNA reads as TGTGCCAGCAGTGAAGTAAATTGGTACGACAGTCTTAACACTGAAGCTTTCTTT.